The clone carrying this T cell receptor (beta chain) has more than one count but fewer than ten. The CDR3 has 12 residues. The V segment lost 4 bases and the J segment 6 bases; nucleotides outside the gene matches: 3. Germline lookup yields CDR1 SGHVS and CDR2 FQNEAQ. Stated time point: newly diagnosed GD, antithyroid drugs for less than 3 months. Extracted PBMC RNA gave rise to the TCR library. The source of the sample is a study of regulatory T cells in long-lasting Graves disease. The authors built TCR beta libraries using iRepertoire HTBI primers and Arm-PCR of CDR3 regions. From the multiplex PCR reads, TCRdb called clonotypes with MiXCR, one entry per CDR3 protein. The sample has 300,000 to 400,000 distinct CDR3 sequences, over 15% seen once. These data were also reused for a study on T cells in Graves' hyperthyroidism and ophthalmopathy.

The specimen was peripheral blood mononuclear cells (PBMCs), collected at new diagnosis, from a patient treated with antithyroid drugs. The clonotype comes from a man aged 40-49 years with Graves disease. The genes are TRBV7-8 and TRBJ2-7, with TRBD1 matching 7 bases. CDR3 protein: CASSSDRAEQYF. CDR3 bases: TGTGCCAGCAGCTCCGACAGGGCCGAGCAGTACTTC. Together with reference TRBV7-8 and TRBJ2-7, the CDR3 gives the full variable domain: GAGVSQSPRYKVAKRGQDVALRCDPISGHVSLFWYQQALGQGPEFLTYFQNEAQLDKSGLPSDRFFAERPEGSVSTLKIQRTQQEDSAVYLCASSSDRAEQYFGPGTRLTVT.